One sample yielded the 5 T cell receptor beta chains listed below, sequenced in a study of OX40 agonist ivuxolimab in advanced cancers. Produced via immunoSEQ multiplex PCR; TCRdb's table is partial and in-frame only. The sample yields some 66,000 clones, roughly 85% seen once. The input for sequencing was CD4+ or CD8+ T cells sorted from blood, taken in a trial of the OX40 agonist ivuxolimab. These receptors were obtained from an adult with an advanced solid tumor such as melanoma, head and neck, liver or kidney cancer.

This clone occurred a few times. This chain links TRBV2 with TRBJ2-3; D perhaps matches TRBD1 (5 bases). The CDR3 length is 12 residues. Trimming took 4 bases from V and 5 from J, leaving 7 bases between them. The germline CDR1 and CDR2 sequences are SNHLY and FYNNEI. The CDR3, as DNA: TGTGCCAGCAGTGCCAGGGAAGATACGCAGTATTTT. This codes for CASSAREDTQYF. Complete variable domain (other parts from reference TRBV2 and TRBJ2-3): EPEVTQTPSHQVTQMGQEVILRCVPISNHLYFYWYRQILGQKVEFLVSFYNNEISEKSEIFDDQFSVERPDGSNFTLKIRSTKLEDSAMYFCASSAREDTQYFGPGTRLTVL.

CDR3 sequence reads: CASSVTGTGGYYEQYF. The CDR3 DNA sequence: TGTGCCAGCAGCGTAACCGGGACAGGGGGTTACTACGAGCAGTACTTC. The V call is TRBV7-2, the J call TRBJ2-7, with 11 bases identical to TRBD1. J gave up 3 bases and V 5 bases, and 9 bases lay outside the gene matches. The CDR3 is made up of 16 amino acids. From germline, CDR1 is SGHTA and CDR2 FQGNSA.

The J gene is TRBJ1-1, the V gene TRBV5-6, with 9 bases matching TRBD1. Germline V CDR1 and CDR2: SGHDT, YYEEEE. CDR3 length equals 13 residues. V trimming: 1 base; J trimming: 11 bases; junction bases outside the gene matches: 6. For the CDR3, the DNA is TGTGCCAGCAGCTTGCGACAGGGGGGTAAGGCTTTCTTT. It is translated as CASSLRQGGKAFF.

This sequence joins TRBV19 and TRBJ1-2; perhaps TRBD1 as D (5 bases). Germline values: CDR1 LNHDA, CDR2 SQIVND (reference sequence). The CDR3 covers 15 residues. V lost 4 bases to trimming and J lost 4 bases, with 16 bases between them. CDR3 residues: CASSSGTVRVYGYTF. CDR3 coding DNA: TGTGCCAGTAGTAGCGGGACCGTTCGGGTCTATGGCTACACCTTC.

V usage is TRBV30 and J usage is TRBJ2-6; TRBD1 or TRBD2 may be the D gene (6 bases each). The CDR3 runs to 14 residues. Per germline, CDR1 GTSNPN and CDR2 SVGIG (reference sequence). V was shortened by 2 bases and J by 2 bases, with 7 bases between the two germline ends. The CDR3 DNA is TGTGCCTGGAGTAGGGGGGCTGGGGCCAACGTCCTGACTTTC. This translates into CAWSRGAGANVLTF.